This TCR beta chain was observed in a study of T cells after yellow fever vaccination. On the study more broadly: Where fractions had low cell numbers, libraries were prepared from them with the SMART-Seq v4 Ultra Low Input RNA kit. General observations from the study: Within FACS-sorted repertoires, abundant clonotypes contaminating from the bulk population could be present. Of the clonotypes, a small share occurred in both CD4 and CD8 compartments.

One entry per CDR3 protein, called by TCRdb with MiXCR from the 5' RACE reads. The sample records about 260,000 distinct CDR3 sequences, approximately 12% being singletons. In regard to this clonotype: Its antigen is as yet unknown.

Germline V CDR1 and CDR2: DFQATT, SNEGSKA (reference sequence). The CDR3 is 19 amino acids. After removal of 1 base from V and 0 bases from J, the junction contained 11 bases not matched to a gene. This TCR was recovered from a man younger than 45 who received the YFV17D yellow fever vaccine. The sequencing here drew on CD4+ T cells sorted from PBMCs, taken 45 days after the yellow fever booster vaccination. The genes are TRBV20-1 and TRBJ1-4, with 10 bases identical to TRBD1. The CDR3 DNA is TGCAGTGCTAGAGTCCCTCGGGACAGGGGAGTTTCAACTAATGAAAAACTGTTTTTT. It specifies CSARVPRDRGVSTNEKLFF.